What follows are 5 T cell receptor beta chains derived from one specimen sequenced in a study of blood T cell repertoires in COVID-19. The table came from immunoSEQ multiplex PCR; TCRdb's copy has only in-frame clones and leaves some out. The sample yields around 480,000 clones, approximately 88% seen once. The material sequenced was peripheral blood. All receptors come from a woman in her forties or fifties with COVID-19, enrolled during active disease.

The CDR3 bases are TGTGCCAGCATCCTGCAGGGAGGCACTGAAGCTTTCTTT. Its translation: CASILQGGTEAFF. This chain uses TRBV12-3 or TRBV12-4 with TRBJ1-1, with D maybe TRBD1 (5 bases). With 7 bases removed from V and 4 bases from J, the gap between germline ends came to 13 bases. The length of the CDR3 is 13 residues.

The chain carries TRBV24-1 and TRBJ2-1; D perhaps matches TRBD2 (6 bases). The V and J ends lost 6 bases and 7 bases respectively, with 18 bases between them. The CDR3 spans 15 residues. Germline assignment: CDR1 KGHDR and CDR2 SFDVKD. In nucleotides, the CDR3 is TGTGCCACCAGTAGTGCGGGGACGAACGTGAATGAGCAGTTCTTC. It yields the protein CATSSAGTNVNEQFF.

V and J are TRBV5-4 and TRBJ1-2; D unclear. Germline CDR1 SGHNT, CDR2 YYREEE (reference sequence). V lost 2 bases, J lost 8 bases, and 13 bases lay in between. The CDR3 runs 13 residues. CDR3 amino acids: CASSFYGPGGYTF. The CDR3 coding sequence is TGTGCCAGCAGCTTTTACGGGCCGGGGGGCTACACCTTC.

The CDR3 region has the DNA TGCGCCAGCAGCCAAGACTTTACTAGCGGGGGGGCCTACAATGAGCAGTTCTTC. Translated: CASSQDFTSGGAYNEQFF. V gene TRBV4-1 combines with J gene TRBJ2-1; 13 bases match TRBD2. The CDR3 length is 18 residues. Germline CDR1 reads MGHRA; CDR2 reads YSYEKL. V dropped 0 bases and J dropped 2; count of bases not matched to a gene: 4.

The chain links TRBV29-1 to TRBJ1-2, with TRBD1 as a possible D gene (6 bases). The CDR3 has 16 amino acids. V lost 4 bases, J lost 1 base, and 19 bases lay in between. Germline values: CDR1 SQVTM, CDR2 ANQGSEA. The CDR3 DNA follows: TGCAGCGTTGCACTCGTGGACAGTCTTCTTAACTATGGCTACACCTTC. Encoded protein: CSVALVDSLLNYGYTF.